Only a few counts were recorded for the clone carrying this T cell receptor beta chain. Its antigen is currently unknown. There are 15 residues in the CDR3. Trimming cost V 0 bases and J 6 bases; bases outside gene matches: 4. The V gene's germline CDR1 is SGHTA and CDR2 FQGTGA. These data originate in a study of OX40 agonist ivuxolimab in advanced cancers. In the study overall: Every 2 weeks, patients received ivuxolimab intravenously, dosed at 0.01 to 10 mg/kg. Past anti-PD-1, anti-PD-L1 or anti-CTLA-4 therapy was accepted, and around 40% had received some.

Overall study findings and caveats: Expanded peripheral T cells had an undetermined antigen specificity.

Sequenced by immunoSEQ multiplex PCR; TCRdb stores in-frame clones only, minus some. The table shows about 51,000 clones, with under 90% occurring only once. This TCR came from an adult with an advanced solid tumor such as melanoma, head and neck, liver or kidney cancer. V is TRBV7-3 and J is TRBJ2-3; TRBD2 aligns across 9 bases. The specimen was CD4+ or CD8+ T cells sorted from blood, collected in a trial of the OX40 agonist ivuxolimab. The DNA for the CDR3 is TGTGCCAGCAGCTTAACTAGCGGGAGAGTTGATACGCAGTATTTT. This gives the protein CASSLTSGRVDTQYF.